This T cell receptor beta chain was profiled in a study of shared clonotypes between healthy human individuals. General study findings and limits: Naive subsets generally exceeded memory subsets in estimated richness.

Positively selected for CCR7, the CD45RO-negative cells used as naive CD8 cells excluded terminally differentiated effector memory CD45RA+ cells. Profiled with immunoSEQ multiplex PCR; TCRdb holds only in-frame clones, not every one. This table holds 2 million to 2.5 million clones, about 93% found once. A note on this clone: Antigen specificity is unknown.

The sequencing sample was made of naive CD8+ T cells from PBMCs. The receptor was isolated from a man between 18 and 35 years old in good health. Some clones in this sample may be carry-over from other donors' samples.

The CDR3 sequence: CASSLGSGGAEGYTF. The CDR3 DNA reads as TGTGCCAGCAGCTTGGGATCGGGGGGCGCGGAGGGCTACACCTTC. The rearrangement joins TRBV5-4 to TRBJ1-2, with D tentatively TRBD1 (6 bases). Germline V gene sequence: CDR1 SGHNT, CDR2 YYREEE (reference sequence). This CDR3 comprises 15 residues. V was clipped by 0 bases and J by 8 bases, with 17 bases between them.